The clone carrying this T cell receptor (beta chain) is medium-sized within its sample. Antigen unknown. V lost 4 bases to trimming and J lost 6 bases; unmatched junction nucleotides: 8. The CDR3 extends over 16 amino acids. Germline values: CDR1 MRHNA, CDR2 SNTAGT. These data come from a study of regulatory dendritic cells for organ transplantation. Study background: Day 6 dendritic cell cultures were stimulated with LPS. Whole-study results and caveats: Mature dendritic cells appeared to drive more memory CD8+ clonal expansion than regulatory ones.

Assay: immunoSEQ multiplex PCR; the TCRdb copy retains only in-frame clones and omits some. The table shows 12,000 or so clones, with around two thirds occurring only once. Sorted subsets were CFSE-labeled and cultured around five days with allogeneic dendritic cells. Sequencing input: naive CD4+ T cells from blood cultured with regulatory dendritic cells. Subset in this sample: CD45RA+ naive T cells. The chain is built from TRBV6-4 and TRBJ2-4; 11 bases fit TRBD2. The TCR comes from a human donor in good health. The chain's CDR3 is CASSAVAGGPGNIQYF. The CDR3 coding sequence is TGTGCCAGCAGTGCCGTAGCGGGGGGGCCCGGAAACATTCAGTACTTC.